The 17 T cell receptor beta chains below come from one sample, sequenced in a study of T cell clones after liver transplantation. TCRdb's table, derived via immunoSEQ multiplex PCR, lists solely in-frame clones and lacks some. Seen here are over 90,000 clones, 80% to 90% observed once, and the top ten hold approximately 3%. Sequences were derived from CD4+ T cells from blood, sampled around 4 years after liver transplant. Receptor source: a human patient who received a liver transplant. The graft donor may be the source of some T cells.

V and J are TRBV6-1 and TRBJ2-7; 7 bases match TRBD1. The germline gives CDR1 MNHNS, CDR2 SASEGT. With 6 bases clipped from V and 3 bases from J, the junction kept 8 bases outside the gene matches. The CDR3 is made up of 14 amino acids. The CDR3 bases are TGTGCCAGCAGAGCCGGGACAGCTTTCTACGAGCAGTACTTC. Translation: CASRAGTAFYEQYF.

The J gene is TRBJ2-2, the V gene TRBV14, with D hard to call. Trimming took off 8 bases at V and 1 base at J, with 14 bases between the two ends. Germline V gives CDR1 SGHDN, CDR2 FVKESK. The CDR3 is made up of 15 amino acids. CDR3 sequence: CASSPRLRNTGELFF. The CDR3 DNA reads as TGTGCCAGCTCGCCGCGGCTCAGGAACACCGGGGAGCTGTTTTTT.

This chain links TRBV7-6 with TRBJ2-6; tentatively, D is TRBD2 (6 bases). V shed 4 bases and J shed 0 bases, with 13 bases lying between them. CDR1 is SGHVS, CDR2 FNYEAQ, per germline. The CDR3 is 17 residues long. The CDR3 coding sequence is TGTGCCAGCAGCTATCGCCGGGGGTTCTCTGGGGCCAACGTCCTGACTTTC. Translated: CASSYRRGFSGANVLTF.

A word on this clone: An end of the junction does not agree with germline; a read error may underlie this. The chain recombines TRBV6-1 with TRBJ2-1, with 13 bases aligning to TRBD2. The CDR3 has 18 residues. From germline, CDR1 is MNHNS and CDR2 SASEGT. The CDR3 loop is CASSARKITSGGGNEQFF. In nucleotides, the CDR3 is TGTGCCAGCAGTGCTCGCAAAATTACTAGCGGGGGGGGCAATGAACAGTTCTTC.

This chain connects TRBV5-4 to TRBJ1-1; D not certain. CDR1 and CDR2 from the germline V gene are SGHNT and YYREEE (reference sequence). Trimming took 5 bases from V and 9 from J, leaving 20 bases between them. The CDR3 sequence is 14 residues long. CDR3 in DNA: TGTGCCAGCAGTTATAAGATTGGGTCGGTTAAAGCTTTCTTT. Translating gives CASSYKIGSVKAFF.

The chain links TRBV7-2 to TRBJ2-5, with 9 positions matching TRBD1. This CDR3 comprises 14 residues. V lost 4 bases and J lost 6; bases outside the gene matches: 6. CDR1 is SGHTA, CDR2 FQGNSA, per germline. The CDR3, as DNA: TGTGCCAGCAGCTCAACACAGGGGGCGAAGACCCAGTACTTC. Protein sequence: CASSSTQGAKTQYF.

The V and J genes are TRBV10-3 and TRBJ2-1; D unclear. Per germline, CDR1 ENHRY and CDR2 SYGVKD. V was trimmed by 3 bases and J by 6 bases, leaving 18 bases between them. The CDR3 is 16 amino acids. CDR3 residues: CAISDPIGTETNEQFF. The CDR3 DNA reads TGTGCCATCAGTGACCCCATCGGAACAGAAACCAATGAGCAGTTCTTC.

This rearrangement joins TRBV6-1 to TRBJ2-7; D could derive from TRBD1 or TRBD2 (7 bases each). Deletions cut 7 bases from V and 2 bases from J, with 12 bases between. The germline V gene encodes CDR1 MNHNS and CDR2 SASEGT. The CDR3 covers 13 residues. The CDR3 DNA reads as TGTGCCAGCACCCAGGGGGGGGCCTACGAGCAGTACTTC. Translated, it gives CASTQGGAYEQYF.

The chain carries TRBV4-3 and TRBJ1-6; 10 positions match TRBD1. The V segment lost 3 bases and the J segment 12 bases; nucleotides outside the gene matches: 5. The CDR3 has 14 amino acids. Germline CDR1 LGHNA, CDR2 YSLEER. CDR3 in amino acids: CASSHDRGRVPLHF. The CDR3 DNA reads TGCGCCAGCAGCCACGACAGGGGGCGCGTACCCCTCCACTTT.

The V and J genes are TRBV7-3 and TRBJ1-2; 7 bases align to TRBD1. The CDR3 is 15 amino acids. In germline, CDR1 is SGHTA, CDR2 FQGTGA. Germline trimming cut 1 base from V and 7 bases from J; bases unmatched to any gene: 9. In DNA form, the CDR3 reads TGTGCCAGCAGCTTAATCGGACCAGGGGGTGGTGGCTACACCTTC. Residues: CASSLIGPGGGGYTF.

DNA for the CDR3: TGTGCCAGCTACCGGACGGAACATACGCAGTATTTT. It yields the protein CASYRTEHTQYF. The chain couples TRBV2 to TRBJ2-3; D not certain. V was clipped by 8 bases and J by 7 bases, with 13 bases between them. Germline V gives CDR1 SNHLY, CDR2 FYNNEI. The CDR3 loop spans 12 amino acids.

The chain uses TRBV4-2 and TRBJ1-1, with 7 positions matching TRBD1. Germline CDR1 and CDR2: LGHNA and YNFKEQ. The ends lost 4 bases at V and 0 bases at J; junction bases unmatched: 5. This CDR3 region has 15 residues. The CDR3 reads CASSPTDRVNTEAFF. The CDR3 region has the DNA TGTGCCAGCAGCCCGACCGACAGGGTGAACACTGAAGCTTTCTTT.

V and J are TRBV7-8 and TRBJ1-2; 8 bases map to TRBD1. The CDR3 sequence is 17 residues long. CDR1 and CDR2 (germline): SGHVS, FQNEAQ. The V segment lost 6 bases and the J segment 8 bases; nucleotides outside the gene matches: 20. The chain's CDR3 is CASRSIGPTGGGEGYTF. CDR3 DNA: TGTGCCAGCAGATCAATTGGCCCCACAGGGGGGGGTGAGGGCTACACCTTC.

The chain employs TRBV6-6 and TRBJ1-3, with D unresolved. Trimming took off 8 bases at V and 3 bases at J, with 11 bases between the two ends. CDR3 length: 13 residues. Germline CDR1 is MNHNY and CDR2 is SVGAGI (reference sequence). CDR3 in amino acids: CASGAGFGNTIYF. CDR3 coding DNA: TGTGCCAGCGGAGCGGGGTTTGGAAACACCATATATTTT.

The CDR3 sequence: CASSLVGGVRDTQYF. CDR3 DNA: TGTGCCAGCAGCTTGGTGGGGGGAGTCAGAGATACGCAGTATTTT. The chain uses TRBV5-6 and TRBJ2-3, with a possible D match to TRBD2 (6 bases). The CDR3 has 15 residues. Deletions cut 0 bases from V and 5 bases from J, with 13 bases between. Germline V gene data show CDR1 as SGHDT and CDR2 as YYEEEE.

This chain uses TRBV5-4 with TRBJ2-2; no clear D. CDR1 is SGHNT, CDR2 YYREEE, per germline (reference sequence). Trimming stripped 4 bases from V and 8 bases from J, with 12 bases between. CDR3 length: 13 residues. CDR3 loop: CASSLDSGGELFF. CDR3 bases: TGTGCCAGCAGCCTGGATAGTGGAGGGGAGCTGTTTTTT.

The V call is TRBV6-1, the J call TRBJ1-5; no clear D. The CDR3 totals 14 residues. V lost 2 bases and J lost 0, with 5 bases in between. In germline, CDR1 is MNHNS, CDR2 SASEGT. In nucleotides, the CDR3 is TGTGCCAGCAGTGAACAGCTTAGCAATCAGCCCCAGCATTTT. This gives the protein CASSEQLSNQPQHF.